The sequence of this TCR beta chain was determined in a study of cytomegalovirus exposure and HLA in healthy donors. Study in general: As released early, the data held about 85 million unique TCRs from HLA-typed donors. General study points: Sequences of the TCR beta chain were said to predict the HLA-A and HLA-B alleles of most subjects accurately.

This clone was counted a few times. Antigen: not known. Healthy people donating bone marrow made up the donors. The CDR3 runs 15 residues. Germline loops: CDR1 SGHKS, CDR2 YYEKEE (reference sequence). J was trimmed by 2 bases and V by 0 bases; bases with no gene match: 2. The PCR contained 60 Vbeta and 13 Jbeta primers. The method was immunoSEQ multiplex PCR; TCRdb's version includes in-frame clones alone and lacks a portion of them. The table records about 63,000 clones, roughly 77% of them present only once. The gene calls are TRBV5-5 and TRBJ2-7, with 10 bases lining up with TRBD1. The specimen was PBMCs. This receptor was taken from a woman between 40 and 55 years old in good health and CMV-seropositive. The chain's CDR3 is CASSLAGTGAYEQYF. The CDR3, as DNA: TGTGCCAGCAGCTTGGCCGGGACAGGGGCCTACGAGCAGTACTTC.